The rows below give T cell receptor beta chains drawn from one sample of a study of PD-L1 blockade in urothelial cancer. The repertoire was sequenced with immunoSEQ multiplex PCR; TCRdb's copy has only in-frame clones and lacks some. The sample shows some 32,000 clones, around 80% of them seen only once. Sequenced material: PBMCs, taken around atezolizumab (anti-PD-L1) treatment. Receptors were obtained from a man aged 60-69 years with urothelial cancer. The CDR3 runs from the conserved cysteine through the conserved F or W. Each record gives: D gene, clone size, J gene, V gene, CDR3 protein, CDR3 DNA. A D gene is named only where the DNA matches it firmly. Expanded clones get a size class; other rows say once, few or many, or leave the size out.

D gene: TRBD1; clone size: NA; J gene: TRBJ1-2; V gene: TRBV5-1; CDR3 protein: CASRPSGTGTYGYTF; CDR3 DNA: TGCGCCAGCCGCCCGTCCGGGACAGGGACCTATGGCTACACCTTC
D gene: TRBD1; clone size: NA; J gene: TRBJ2-1; V gene: TRBV11-1; CDR3 protein: CASSPNRDSPFF; CDR3 DNA: TGTGCCAGCAGCCCCAACCGGGACAGTCCGTTCTTC
D gene: TRBD1; clone size: NA; J gene: TRBJ1-2; V gene: TRBV7-2; CDR3 protein: CASSLVRTGVYGYTF; CDR3 DNA: TGTGCCAGCAGCTTAGTTCGGACAGGGGTCTATGGCTACACCTTC
D gene: NA; clone size: NA; J gene: TRBJ1-3; V gene: TRBV4-1; CDR3 protein: CASSQDPGSGNTIYF; CDR3 DNA: TGCGCCAGCAGCCAAGACCCCGGCTCTGGAAACACCATATATTTT
D gene: TRBD1; clone size: once; J gene: TRBJ1-2; V gene: TRBV30; CDR3 protein: CAWGGQNYGYTF; CDR3 DNA: TGTGCCTGGGGGGGACAGAACTATGGCTACACCTTC
D gene: NA; clone size: few; J gene: TRBJ1-6; V gene: TRBV7-2; CDR3 protein: CASSPRQTNSPLHF; CDR3 DNA: TGTGCCAGCAGCCCACGACAGACTAATTCACCCCTCCACTTT
D gene: NA; clone size: few; J gene: TRBJ2-7; V gene: TRBV21-1; CDR3 protein: CASSGLACSYEQYF; CDR3 DNA: TGTGCCAGCAGCGGGCTAGCGTGCTCCTACGAGCAGTACTTC
D gene: NA; clone size: once; J gene: TRBJ1-5; V gene: TRBV2; CDR3 protein: CASSESGGWNQPQHF; CDR3 DNA: TGTGCCAGCAGTGAATCGGGTGGATGGAATCAGCCCCAGCATTTT
D gene: NA; clone size: NA; J gene: TRBJ2-7; V gene: TRBV6-6; CDR3 protein: CASRLSGGSYEQYF; CDR3 DNA: TGTGCCAGCAGGCTTTCTGGAGGGTCCTACGAGCAGTACTTC
D gene: NA; clone size: NA; J gene: TRBJ2-3; V gene: TRBV30; CDR3 protein: CAWSVTTLRSQYF; CDR3 DNA: TGTGCCTGGAGTGTCACTACCCTTAGATCGCAGTATTTT
D gene: NA; clone size: NA; J gene: TRBJ2-2; V gene: TRBV5-1; CDR3 protein: CASSLAGNTGELFF; CDR3 DNA: TGCGCCAGCAGCTTGGCGGGGAACACCGGGGAGCTGTTTTTT
D gene: TRBD2; clone size: NA; J gene: TRBJ2-2; V gene: TRBV15; CDR3 protein: CATSRDRLAVDTGELFF; CDR3 DNA: TGTGCCACCAGCAGAGATCGGCTAGCGGTAGACACCGGGGAGCTGTTTTTT
D gene: TRBD2; clone size: NA; J gene: TRBJ2-1; V gene: TRBV5-1; CDR3 protein: CASRPSGRSSYNEQFF; CDR3 DNA: TGCGCCAGCAGGCCTAGCGGCCGAAGCTCCTACAATGAGCAGTTCTTC
D gene: NA; clone size: NA; J gene: TRBJ1-1; V gene: TRBV5-6; CDR3 protein: CASSFTALMNTEAFF; CDR3 DNA: TGTGCCAGCAGCTTTACAGCATTGATGAACACTGAAGCTTTCTTT
D gene: TRBD1; clone size: NA; J gene: TRBJ2-7; V gene: TRBV27; CDR3 protein: CASSSTGAAYEQYF; CDR3 DNA: TGTGCCAGCAGTTCGACAGGGGCCGCCTACGAGCAGTACTTC
D gene: TRBD2; clone size: NA; J gene: TRBJ2-5; V gene: TRBV7-6; CDR3 protein: CASLIGTSGQETQYF; CDR3 DNA: TGTGCCAGCCTTATAGGGACTAGCGGGCAAGAGACCCAGTACTTC
D gene: NA; clone size: NA; J gene: TRBJ2-1; V gene: TRBV15; CDR3 protein: CATSRDVNRPTVGDEFF; CDR3 DNA: TGTGCCACCAGCAGAGACGTCAATAGGCCCACGGTAGGGGATGAGTTCTTC
D gene: TRBD1; clone size: NA; J gene: TRBJ2-7; V gene: TRBV29-1; CDR3 protein: CSVESKDRGAEQYF; CDR3 DNA: TGCAGCGTTGAATCAAAGGACAGGGGGGCCGAGCAGTACTTC
D gene: TRBD1; clone size: NA; J gene: TRBJ1-6; V gene: TRBV12-5; CDR3 protein: CASGLGQGVNNSPLHF; CDR3 DNA: TGTGCTAGTGGTCTGGGACAGGGGGTGAATAATTCACCCCTCCACTTT
D gene: TRBD1; clone size: NA; J gene: TRBJ2-5; V gene: TRBV30; CDR3 protein: CACRTGGETQYF; CDR3 DNA: TGTGCCTGTAGGACAGGAGGAGAGACCCAGTACTTC
D gene: NA; clone size: NA; J gene: TRBJ2-4; V gene: TRBV6-1; CDR3 protein: CASTWTRGGNIQYF; CDR3 DNA: TGTGCCAGCACCTGGACACGGGGAGGAAACATTCAGTACTTC
D gene: NA; clone size: NA; J gene: TRBJ1-2; V gene: TRBV5-1; CDR3 protein: CASNPGGSSNNYGYTF; CDR3 DNA: TGCGCCAGCAACCCGGGGGGCAGCTCCAATAACTATGGCTACACCTTC
D gene: TRBD2; clone size: NA; J gene: TRBJ2-3; V gene: TRBV7-9; CDR3 protein: CASITTGGSTDTQYF; CDR3 DNA: TGTGCCAGCATCACCACGGGAGGGAGCACAGATACGCAGTATTTT
D gene: NA; clone size: once; J gene: TRBJ1-1; V gene: TRBV9; CDR3 protein: CASSYGGAPNTEAFF; CDR3 DNA: TGTGCCAGCAGCTACGGGGGGGCGCCGAACACTGAAGCTTTCTTT
D gene: TRBD1; clone size: NA; J gene: TRBJ1-1; V gene: TRBV11-2; CDR3 protein: CASSLTGGKDTEAFF; CDR3 DNA: TGTGCCAGCAGCCTTACAGGGGGCAAGGACACTGAAGCTTTCTTT
D gene: TRBD1; clone size: NA; J gene: TRBJ2-1; V gene: TRBV4-1; CDR3 protein: CASSQDFRGTGGNEQFF; CDR3 DNA: TGCGCCAGCAGCCAAGATTTTAGAGGGACAGGGGGCAATGAGCAGTTCTTC
D gene: NA; clone size: NA; J gene: TRBJ1-2; V gene: TRBV4-3; CDR3 protein: CASSQAPSGTGYTF; CDR3 DNA: TGCGCCAGCAGCCAAGCCCCTAGCGGTACTGGCTACACCTTC
D gene: NA; clone size: NA; J gene: TRBJ1-4; V gene: TRBV19; CDR3 protein: CASSADGGFREKLFF; CDR3 DNA: TGTGCCAGTAGTGCGGACGGAGGGTTTAGGGAAAAACTGTTTTTT
D gene: TRBD2; clone size: NA; J gene: TRBJ2-7; V gene: TRBV6-6; CDR3 protein: CASSYLGGGAYEQYF; CDR3 DNA: TGTGCCAGCAGTTACTTAGGCGGGGGGGCCTACGAGCAGTACTTC
D gene: TRBD1; clone size: NA; J gene: TRBJ2-4; V gene: TRBV7-9; CDR3 protein: CASSEGTGALFIQYF; CDR3 DNA: TGTGCCAGCAGCGAAGGGACAGGGGCCCTTTTCATTCAGTACTTC
D gene: NA; clone size: NA; J gene: TRBJ1-1; V gene: TRBV10-3; CDR3 protein: CASKGVSEAFF; CDR3 DNA: TGTGCCTCGAAGGGGGTTAGTGAAGCTTTCTTT
D gene: TRBD2; clone size: NA; J gene: TRBJ2-5; V gene: TRBV14; CDR3 protein: CASSQRLAFETQYF; CDR3 DNA: TGTGCCAGCAGCCAACGACTAGCGTTTGAGACCCAGTACTTC
D gene: TRBD1; clone size: NA; J gene: TRBJ2-7; V gene: TRBV28; CDR3 protein: CASSRTGVKNEQYF; CDR3 DNA: TGTGCCAGCAGTAGAACAGGGGTTAAGAACGAGCAGTACTTC
D gene: TRBD2; clone size: NA; J gene: TRBJ2-3; V gene: TRBV6-1; CDR3 protein: CASSERWTSGSSTDTQYF; CDR3 DNA: TGTGCCAGCAGTGAAAGGTGGACTAGCGGTTCTAGCACAGATACGCAGTATTTT
D gene: TRBD2; clone size: NA; J gene: TRBJ2-1; V gene: TRBV5-1; CDR3 protein: CASSHWTSGNNEQFF; CDR3 DNA: TGCGCCAGCAGCCATTGGACTAGCGGGAACAATGAGCAGTTCTTC
D gene: TRBD2; clone size: NA; J gene: TRBJ2-2; V gene: TRBV5-1; CDR3 protein: CASSWGLAGYPNTGELFF; CDR3 DNA: TGCGCCAGCAGCTGGGGACTAGCGGGGTATCCGAACACCGGGGAGCTGTTTTTT
D gene: NA; clone size: NA; J gene: TRBJ2-3; V gene: TRBV10-3; CDR3 protein: CAISDSRTAQRATDTQYF; CDR3 DNA: TGTGCCATCAGTGACTCAAGGACAGCCCAAAGGGCCACAGATACGCAGTATTTT
D gene: TRBD2; clone size: NA; J gene: TRBJ2-7; V gene: TRBV18; CDR3 protein: CASSPPSGSREEQYF; CDR3 DNA: TGTGCCAGCTCACCACCGAGCGGGAGTAGGGAAGAGCAGTACTTC
D gene: TRBD2; clone size: NA; J gene: TRBJ2-1; V gene: TRBV6-1; CDR3 protein: CASRPLAGRDNEQFF; CDR3 DNA: TGTGCCAGCAGGCCCCTAGCGGGGAGGGACAATGAGCAGTTCTTC
D gene: TRBD2; clone size: once; J gene: TRBJ2-1; V gene: TRBV30; CDR3 protein: CAWSARLAGKREQFF; CDR3 DNA: TGTGCCTGGAGTGCCAGACTAGCGGGAAAACGGGAGCAGTTCTTC
D gene: TRBD1; clone size: NA; J gene: TRBJ1-2; V gene: TRBV7-9; CDR3 protein: CASSPLTGSNYGYTF; CDR3 DNA: TGTGCCAGCAGCCCACTGACAGGGTCTAACTATGGCTACACCTTC